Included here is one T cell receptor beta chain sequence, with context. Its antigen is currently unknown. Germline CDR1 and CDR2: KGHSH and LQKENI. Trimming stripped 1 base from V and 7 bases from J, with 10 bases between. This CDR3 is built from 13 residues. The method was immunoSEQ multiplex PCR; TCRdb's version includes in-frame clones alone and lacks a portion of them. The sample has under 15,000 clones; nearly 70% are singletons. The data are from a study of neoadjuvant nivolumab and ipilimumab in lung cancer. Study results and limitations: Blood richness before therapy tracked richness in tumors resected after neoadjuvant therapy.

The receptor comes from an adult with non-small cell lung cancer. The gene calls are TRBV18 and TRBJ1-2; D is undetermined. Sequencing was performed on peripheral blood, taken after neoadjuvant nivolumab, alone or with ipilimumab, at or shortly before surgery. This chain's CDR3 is CASSPQESGGYTF. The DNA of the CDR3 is TGTGCCAGCTCACCACAGGAGTCGGGTGGCTACACCTTC.